These T cell receptor beta chains were read from a single sample in a study of blood T cell repertoires in COVID-19. Assay: immunoSEQ multiplex PCR; the TCRdb copy retains only in-frame clones and omits some. Counted here are about 260,000 clones, approximately 84% occurring once; the ten biggest clones make up 1.9%. Sequences were obtained from peripheral blood. The receptors were sampled from a woman at least 80 years old with acute or convalescent COVID-19. Each CDR3 is given with its conserved first and last residue. The order of the fields is D gene, CDR3 length, clone size, V gene, J gene, CDR3 DNA, CDR3 protein. D genes are given only for firm matches. Rows may omit the clone size; those that give it use once, few, many or a size class.

>TRBD2|15|.|TRBV11-2|TRBJ2-1
TGTGCCAGCAGCCCGGGGGAAGCGGGGAGAAATGAGCAGTTCTTC
CASSPGEAGRNEQFF
>.|17|.|TRBV6-4|TRBJ1-4
TGTGCCAGCAGTGACTTTCGCCAGTACCCAACTAATGAAAAACTGTTTTTT
CASSDFRQYPTNEKLFF
>.|17|.|TRBV5-4|TRBJ1-4
TGTGCCAGCAGCGCGACTAGCAGTCGGTGGCCGGGGGAAAAACTGTTTTTT
CASSATSSRWPGEKLFF
>.|14|.|TRBV7-2|TRBJ2-3
TGTGCCAGCAGCTTCGATTGGCGCACAGATACGCAGTATTTT
CASSFDWRTDTQYF
>TRBD2|18|.|TRBV7-2|TRBJ2-4
TGTGCCAGCAGCGGGGGACTAGCGGGGGCCCGAGCCAAAAACATTCAGTACTTC
CASSGGLAGARAKNIQYF
>TRBD2|15|.|TRBV7-9|TRBJ2-1
TGTGCCAGCCGTGCGGCTAGCGGCCTTCTCAATGAGCAGTTCTTC
CASRAASGLLNEQFF
>.|13|.|TRBV9|TRBJ2-1
TGTGCCAGCAGCGTGCTGGAGCGAAGTGTGCAGTTCTTC
CASSVLERSVQFF
>.|15|few|TRBV9|TRBJ2-2
TGTGCCAGCAGCGTAGCGGGGGGCCTGGCCGGGGAGCTGTTTTTT
CASSVAGGLAGELFF
>.|16|.|TRBV19|TRBJ1-2
TGTGCCAGTAGTATAGTTATACGGCGCCCGGGAGATGGCTACACCTTC
CASSIVIRRPGDGYTF
>TRBD1|15|.|TRBV3-1/TRBV3-2|TRBJ1-6
TGTGCCAGCAGCGGACAGGGGGCGCTTAATTCACCCCTCCACTTT
CASSGQGALNSPLHF
>.|15|once|TRBV14|TRBJ2-5
TGTGCCAGCAGCCAATATCAGGGGCCTAGGGAGACCCAGTACTTC
CASSQYQGPRETQYF
>.|13|.|TRBV28|TRBJ1-5
TGTGCCAGCAGTTTATTAGGCAATCAGCCCCAGCATTTT
CASSLLGNQPQHF
>.|13|.|TRBV14|TRBJ1-1
TGTGCCAGCAGCTTGACACGGAACACTGAAGCTTTCTTT
CASSLTRNTEAFF
>.|14|few|TRBV18|TRBJ1-6
TGTGCCAGCTCACCCCCGACTTCAAATTCACCCCTCCACTTT
CASSPPTSNSPLHF
>TRBD1|14|.|TRBV19|TRBJ1-2
TGTGCCAGCAACGCCGAGGACAGGGGTTACGGCTACACCTTC
CASNAEDRGYGYTF
>.|14|.|TRBV25-1|TRBJ1-4
TGTGCCAGCAGTCCTACAGGGACTAATGAAAAACTGTTTTTT
CASSPTGTNEKLFF
>.|12|.|TRBV12-5|TRBJ2-1
TGTGCTAGTGCCACCCAGGACAGTCCCTCGTTCTTC
CASATQDSPSFF
>.|15|.|TRBV6-5|TRBJ1-2
TGTGCCAGCAGTAAGGAGAGAGGCGCCGGCTATGGCTACACCTTC
CASSKERGAGYGYTF
>.|15|.|TRBV10-3|TRBJ1-1
TGTGCCATCAGTGAGTCCTCGACATTAAACACTGAAGCTTTCTTT
CAISESSTLNTEAFF
>TRBD2|15|.|TRBV19|TRBJ2-2
TGTGCCAGTAGTTCGAAAGCGGGGGGGCGCGGGGAGCTGTTTTTT
CASSSKAGGRGELFF
>TRBD1|16|.|TRBV6-2/TRBV6-3|TRBJ2-3
TGTGCCAGCAGTTGGGGACAGGGGAAGGGTGCAGATACGCAGTATTTT
CASSWGQGKGADTQYF
>TRBD2|17|.|TRBV28|TRBJ2-5
TGTGCCAGCAGTAGAGCGGGGGGTTTGGGGTCAAGGGAGACCCAGTACTTC
CASSRAGGLGSRETQYF
>.|15|few|TRBV24-1|TRBJ2-1
TGTGCCACCAGTGAAGACGGAGCCCACTACAATGAGCAGTTCTTC
CATSEDGAHYNEQFF
>TRBD1|16|.|TRBV11-3|TRBJ2-1
TGTGCCAGCGACAGGGGGCGACTAGGGAACTACAATGAGCAGTTCTTC
CASDRGRLGNYNEQFF
>TRBD1|13|.|TRBV6-2/TRBV6-3|TRBJ2-7
TGTGCCAGCAGTTCAGGGGGCGTATACGAGCAGTACTTC
CASSSGGVYEQYF
>.|14|.|TRBV7-2|TRBJ2-3
TGTGCCAGCAGCTTAGGCCTAAACACAGATACGCAGTATTTT
CASSLGLNTDTQYF
>TRBD2|16|.|TRBV2|TRBJ2-5
TGTGCCAGCAGGTTATTACCGGGGACTAGGAGAGAGACCCAGTACTTC
CASRLLPGTRRETQYF
>.|15|.|TRBV7-2|TRBJ1-1
TGTGCCAGCAGCGTAAATCCAGGGATAAACACTGAAGCTTTCTTT
CASSVNPGINTEAFF
>.|15|.|TRBV15|TRBJ2-1
TGTGCCACCAGCAGGGACTCGCGCGGAGATAATGAGCAGTTCTTC
CATSRDSRGDNEQFF
>TRBD2|16|once|TRBV4-1|TRBJ2-3
TGCGCCAGCAGCAAAAGCGGACTAGCGGGAGGGGATACGCAGTATTTT
CASSKSGLAGGDTQYF
>.|16|.|TRBV5-1|TRBJ1-4
TGCGCCAGCAGCAGAACAGGAGATTCAACTAATGAAAAACTGTTTTTT
CASSRTGDSTNEKLFF
>TRBD1|14|.|TRBV28|TRBJ2-5
TGTGCCAGCAGGCGGGACAGGGCGCTAACAGCCCAGTACTTC
CASRRDRALTAQYF
>.|14|.|TRBV2|TRBJ2-5
TGTGCCAGCAATCGACTAGTTAGGGAAGAGACCCAGTACTTC
CASNRLVREETQYF
>TRBD1|15|.|TRBV5-1|TRBJ1-4
TGCGCCAGCAGCTTGGGAGGACAGGGGGCTGAAAAACTGTTTTTT
CASSLGGQGAEKLFF
>TRBD2|18|.|TRBV7-9|TRBJ2-3
TGTGCCAGCAGCTTAGCGGGACTAGCGGGGGGGCGCACAGATACGCAGTATTTT
CASSLAGLAGGRTDTQYF
>.|14|.|TRBV21-1|TRBJ1-4
TGTGCCAGCAGCAAAGCGCTGACACCAGAAAAACTGTTTTTT
CASSKALTPEKLFF
>TRBD1|15|.|TRBV5-6|TRBJ1-2
TGTGCCAGCAGCTTGGCGGGACAGGGTTACTATGGCTACACCTTC
CASSLAGQGYYGYTF
>TRBD2|17|.|TRBV7-3|TRBJ2-1
TGTGCCAGCAGCTTCTCGACTAGCGGGGACGACTACAATGAGCAGTTCTTC
CASSFSTSGDDYNEQFF
>.|15|.|TRBV28|TRBJ1-2
TGTGCCAGCAGTTTAGTCGTCAAGGAGAAGGATGGCTACACCTTC
CASSLVVKEKDGYTF
>.|15|few|TRBV4-2|TRBJ1-1
TGTGCCAGCAGCCAAGTCGCGCGGGTGGAGGCTGAAGCTTTCTTT
CASSQVARVEAEAFF
>.|15|.|TRBV28|TRBJ1-2
TGTGCCAGCAGTTTGCCCGGGACCAGGGACTTTGGCTACACCTTC
CASSLPGTRDFGYTF
>.|14|.|TRBV5-6|TRBJ1-1
TGTGCCAGCGGCCCCGGCGGGAGCAACACTGAAGCTTTCTTT
CASGPGGSNTEAFF
>TRBD1|15|.|TRBV7-8|TRBJ1-2
TGTGCCAGCAGCTTAGCGGGACAGGGTAACTATGGCTACACCTTC
CASSLAGQGNYGYTF
>TRBD2|16|.|TRBV5-4|TRBJ2-3
TGTGCCAGCAGCTTGGGTGGTCTAGCGGGGTCAGATACGCAGTATTTT
CASSLGGLAGSDTQYF
>TRBD2|17|.|TRBV19|TRBJ2-1
TGTGCCAGTAGTATCCCCAAAAGCGGGGGGAGGTACAATGAGCAGTTCTTC
CASSIPKSGGRYNEQFF
>.|13|.|TRBV10-3|TRBJ1-1
TGTGCCATCAGTGGGGAGCAGGCCCGCGAAGCTTTCTTT
CAISGEQAREAFF
>.|13|.|TRBV19|TRBJ1-1
TGTGCCAGTAGTAGATCAGGGGCGTTTGAAGCTTTCTTT
CASSRSGAFEAFF
>.|14|.|TRBV28|TRBJ1-2
TGTGCCAGCAGTTTATCCGGCAGGGACTATGGCTACACCTTC
CASSLSGRDYGYTF
>TRBD1|16|.|TRBV6-1|TRBJ1-5
TGTGCCAGCAGTGAACCGGGACAGGGAAACAATCAGCCCCAGCATTTT
CASSEPGQGNNQPQHF
>TRBD1|15|.|TRBV10-3|TRBJ2-7
TGTGCCATCAGTGAGTTTCCAGGGGGCACCTTCGAGCAGTACTTC
CAISEFPGGTFEQYF
>.|14|.|TRBV5-1|TRBJ2-7
TGCGCCAGCAGCTTGGTTGTGGGCTCTTACGAGCAGTACTTC
CASSLVVGSYEQYF
>.|15|.|TRBV21-1|TRBJ2-1
TGTGCCAGCAGCAAAGGAGCGGGGGGGCGTGTTGAGCAGTTCTTC
CASSKGAGGRVEQFF
>.|12|once|TRBV7-8|TRBJ2-7
TGTGCCAGCAGCTTAGTGTCCCTCGAGCAGTACTTC
CASSLVSLEQYF
>TRBD2|20|once|TRBV27|TRBJ2-6
TGTGCCAGCAGTTTAGCGGCTAGCGGGAAGTCGAGTTCTGGGGCCAACGTCCTGACTTTC
CASSLAASGKSSSGANVLTF
>.|14|.|TRBV24-1|TRBJ2-3
TGTGCCACCAGTGATGCAACAGGCACAGATACGCAGTATTTT
CATSDATGTDTQYF
>.|18|.|TRBV7-3|TRBJ2-5
TGTGCCAGCAGCTTAACTCCCGGGTCGGCGGGGTCGAGTGAGACCCAGTACTTC
CASSLTPGSAGSSETQYF
>TRBD2|15|.|TRBV5-1|TRBJ2-2
TGCGCCAGCAGCTCGGGAGGGTTGGACACCGGGGAGCTGTTTTTT
CASSSGGLDTGELFF
>TRBD1|14|.|TRBV15|TRBJ2-7
TGTGCCACCAGCCCCGGGACAGGCGCCTACGAGCAGTACTTC
CATSPGTGAYEQYF
>TRBD2|15|.|TRBV7-9|TRBJ2-1
TGTGCCAGCAGCTTAAGAGGCGGGGGGATCGATGAGCAGTTCTTC
CASSLRGGGIDEQFF
>.|15|few|TRBV19|TRBJ1-1
TGTGCCAGTAGTACCCCAGGGGCTATGAACACTGAAGCTTTCTTT
CASSTPGAMNTEAFF